The 26 T cell receptor beta chains below all came from one sample that was sequenced in a study of molecular identifiers for immune sequencing clone quantification. TCRdb re-called the PCR reads with MiXCR, one entry per CDR3 protein. The data hold over 600,000 distinct CDR3 sequences, with less than 20% observed a single time. Sequencing used naive CD8+ T cells from blood, with Jurkat cell RNA spiked in. Indicated subset: FACS-sorted CD8+CD4-CCR7+CD45RA+ naive T cells. The receptors originated from a human donor in good health. Some libraries in this study had Jurkat cell RNA spiked in.

There are many counts of this clonotype. The J gene is TRBJ2-7, the V gene TRBV6-6; TRBD2 matches 10 bases. There are 16 residues in the CDR3. V was clipped by 6 bases and J by 0 bases; unmatched bases: 8. Germline V lookup: CDR1 MNHNY, CDR2 SVGAGI (reference sequence). CDR3 nucleotide sequence: TGTGCCAGCAGCTCGACTAGCGGGTTGAGCTCCTACGAGCAGTACTTC. Protein: CASSSTSGLSSYEQYF.

In its sample, this clonotype was seen many times. The chain links TRBV6-5 to TRBJ1-1, with D possibly being TRBD1 (5 bases). This CDR3 contains 16 residues. Trimming took off 2 bases at V and 1 base at J, with 14 bases between the two ends. Germline V lookup: CDR1 MNHEY, CDR2 SVGAGI. The CDR3 spells CASSYEPYQGNTEAFF. CDR3 sequence (DNA): TGTGCCAGCAGTTACGAACCTTATCAGGGGAACACTGAAGCTTTCTTT.

The rearrangement uses TRBV28 and TRBJ2-1, with a weak D call TRBD2 (5 bases). The CDR3 has 15 amino acids. Germline V gene sequence: CDR1 MDHEN, CDR2 SYDVKM. V dropped 6 bases and J dropped 2 bases, with 14 bases sitting between them. CDR3 coding DNA: TGTGCCAGCAGCCCTCCTGAGGGCCCCTACAATGAGCAGTTCTTC. It translates to CASSPPEGPYNEQFF. Full variable domain (remainder filled in from reference TRBV28 and TRBJ2-1): DVKVTQSSRYLVKRTGEKVFLECVQDMDHENMFWYRQDPGLGLRLIYFSYDVKMKEKGDIPEGYSVSREKKERFSLILESASTNQTSMYLCASSPPEGPYNEQFFGPGTRLTVL.

This clonotype came up once. This chain's CDR3 is CASGESYEQYF. The CDR3 region has the DNA TGTGCCAGCGGAGAATCTTACGAGCAGTACTTC. The rearrangement joins TRBV19 to TRBJ2-7; no reliable D call. CDR1 is LNHDA, CDR2 SQIVND, per germline (reference sequence). CDR3 length equals 11 residues. Trimming pared 9 bases from V and 4 bases from J, leaving 10 bases between.

About this clonotype itself: Since a much larger clone is just one base distant, this may be a read error. The chain combines TRBV6-1 with TRBJ1-5, with a weak D call TRBD1 (5 bases). CDR1 is MNHNS, CDR2 SASEGT, per germline. Trimming removed 4 bases from V and 2 bases from J, with 12 bases in between. The CDR3 length is 15 residues. CDR3 amino acids: CASSADWGGNQPQHF. In DNA, the CDR3 is TGTGCCAGCAGTGCGGACTGGGGGGGCAATCAGCCCCAGCATTTT.

Ten or more counts support this clonotype. This chain links TRBV7-9 with TRBJ1-1; D is unresolved. Trimming left V 1 base short and J 0 bases short, with 12 bases between. The V gene's germline CDR1 is SEHNR and CDR2 FQNEAQ (reference sequence). The CDR3 contains 16 residues. CDR3 protein: CASSLGLGEMNTEAFF. The CDR3 DNA reads as TGTGCCAGCAGCTTAGGTCTGGGCGAGATGAACACTGAAGCTTTCTTT.

This chain links TRBV3-1 with TRBJ2-2, with D uncertain. The germline gives CDR1 LGHDT, CDR2 YNNKEL (reference sequence). V lost 3 bases to trimming and J lost 0 bases, with 11 bases between them. CDR3 size: 16 residues. The CDR3 here is CASSQNGFANTGELFF. The CDR3 bases are TGTGCCAGCAGCCAGAACGGTTTTGCGAACACCGGGGAGCTGTTTTTT.

Many counts were recorded for this clonotype. V gene TRBV7-8 combines with J gene TRBJ2-5, with 11 bases identical to TRBD2. Germline V CDR1 and CDR2: SGHVS, FQNEAQ. V shed 3 bases and J 5 bases; nucleotides not matched to a gene: 8. The CDR3 has 16 amino acids. The CDR3 nucleotides are TGTGCCAGCAGCTTCATTAGCGGGGGGGCCGGGGAGACCCAGTACTTC. This codes for CASSFISGGAGETQYF. The full variable domain, rest sourced from reference TRBV7-8 and TRBJ2-5, is GAGVSQSPRYKVAKRGQDVALRCDPISGHVSLFWYQQALGQGPEFLTYFQNEAQLDKSGLPSDRFFAERPEGSVSTLKIQRTQQEDSAVYLCASSFISGGAGETQYFGPGTRLLVL.

J is TRBJ2-1 and V is TRBV20-1; TRBD1 might be the D (6 bases). Germline V gives CDR1 DFQATT, CDR2 SNEGSKA (reference sequence). CDR3 length equals 17 residues. V lost 6 bases and J 3 bases, leaving 24 bases between the germline ends. CDR3 sequence (DNA): TGCAGTGCCACATCAAGTAACAGGGACCTCAACTACAATGAGCAGTTCTTC. Encoded protein: CSATSSNRDLNYNEQFF.

This clonotype has at least ten counts. The CDR3 here is CASSQGLAGNYEQYF. The CDR3 DNA reads TGCGCCAGCAGCCAGGGACTAGCGGGGAACTACGAGCAGTACTTC. V is TRBV4-1 and J is TRBJ2-7, with 13 bases fitting TRBD2. There are 15 residues in the CDR3. Germline CDR1 reads MGHRA; CDR2 reads YSYEKL. Trimming at V came to 3 bases and at J to 3 bases, leaving 2 bases not matched to a gene.

Notes on this clonotype: This could be a read error, since a much larger clone is one nucleotide away. The CDR3 carries no conserved terminal phenylalanine or tryptophan, so it likely arises from a read error. The chain carries TRBV7-6 and TRBJ2-1; D is perhaps TRBD2 (5 bases). The germline V and J ends were trimmed by 1 base and 6 bases, with 13 bases remaining between them. The V gene's germline CDR1 is SGHVS and CDR2 FNYEAQ. The CDR3 sequence is 15 residues long. This CDR3 is CASSLGEAGSNEQFL. Written as DNA, the CDR3 is TGTGCCAGCAGCTTAGGAGAGGCGGGTTCCAATGAGCAGTTCCTC.

The CDR3 reads CASSYRTSGASHEQYF. The DNA of the CDR3 is TGTGCCAGCAGTTACCGGACTAGCGGGGCCTCACACGAGCAGTACTTC. This chain connects TRBV6-2 or TRBV6-3 to TRBJ2-7; 12 bases fit TRBD2. The germline V gene encodes CDR1 MNHEY and CDR2 SVGEGT. The V gene end was trimmed by 2 bases and the J gene end by 5 bases; junction bases not matched to a gene: 7. The CDR3 totals 16 residues.

This clonotype was seen repeatedly, ten times or more. In nucleotides, the CDR3 is TGTGCCAGCAGCTTCTCCTCGATGGCGGGACTCACAGATACGCAGTATTTT. Amino acid sequence: CASSFSSMAGLTDTQYF. The J gene is TRBJ2-3, the V gene TRBV11-2; D possibly corresponds to TRBD2 (6 bases). The CDR3 sequence is 17 residues long. The germline gives CDR1 SGHAT, CDR2 FQNNGV. V was clipped by 3 bases and J by 2 bases, with 18 bases between them.

Worth noting for this clonotype: A read error may be the cause here, since a much bigger clone is one base away. This chain links TRBV12-5 with TRBJ2-5; tentative D call: TRBD2 (6 bases). V shed 6 bases and J shed 7 bases, with 15 bases lying between them. Germline V gene data show CDR1 as LGHNT and CDR2 as FRNRAP. The length of the CDR3 is 13 residues. The CDR3 protein is CASGPTREATQYF. In DNA, the CDR3 is TGTGCTAGTGGCCCAACTAGGGAGGCGACCCAGTACTTC.

This clonotype was counted at least ten times. J is TRBJ1-4 and V is TRBV4-2; D unresolved. This CDR3 is 16 amino acids long. Germline V gene lookup returns CDR1 LGHNA and CDR2 YNFKEQ. The germline V and J ends were trimmed by 0 bases and 0 bases, with 8 bases remaining between them. DNA for the CDR3: TGTGCCAGCAGCCAAGATCGCCATGCAACTAATGAAAAACTGTTTTTT. Protein sequence: CASSQDRHATNEKLFF.

This clonotype occurred many times. J is TRBJ2-2 and V is TRBV3-1, with D hard to call. This CDR3 is built from 14 residues. V was cut by 5 bases and J by 5 bases, with 12 bases left in between. Looked up from germline, CDR1 is LGHDT and CDR2 is YNNKEL (reference sequence). The CDR3 DNA is TGTGCCAGCAGCGCGAATCTTGTTACCGGGGAGCTGTTTTTT. Its protein is CASSANLVTGELFF.

This clonotype was observed a few times. The chain combines TRBV4-3 with TRBJ1-5; a possible D gene is TRBD1 (6 bases). The CDR3 has 16 amino acids. CDR1 and CDR2 from the germline V gene are LGHNA and YSLEER. V was shortened by 2 bases and J by 2 bases, with 13 bases between the two germline ends. DNA for the CDR3: TGCGCCAGCAGCCAAACCCGGGACACTCGCAATCAGCCCCAGCATTTT. Amino acids: CASSQTRDTRNQPQHF.

The chain has TRBV20-1 and TRBJ2-5; 7 bases line up with TRBD2. The J segment lost 4 bases and the V segment lost 6 bases, leaving 11 bases of the junction unmatched. The CDR3 is 14 residues long. CDR1 and CDR2 from the germline V gene are DFQATT and SNEGSKA (reference sequence). The CDR3 loop is CSAHGGGGPETQYF. CDR3 DNA sequence: TGCAGTGCCCACGGTGGGGGAGGGCCAGAGACCCAGTACTTC.

This clonotype was counted at least ten times. CDR3 in amino acids: CATSRGPTSGNTIYF. The CDR3 bases are TGTGCCACCAGCAGAGGACCCACCTCTGGAAACACCATATATTTT. This chain links TRBV15 with TRBJ1-3; no definite D call. Per germline, CDR1 LNHNV and CDR2 YYDKDF (reference sequence). This CDR3 is built from 15 residues. Trimming removed 1 base at V and 0 bases at J, with 7 bases between.

The sample holds many counts of this clonotype. The rearrangement uses TRBV14 and TRBJ2-7; no clear D. V was shortened by 1 base and J by 2 bases, with 6 bases between the two germline ends. CDR1 and CDR2 from the germline V gene are SGHDN and FVKESK. The CDR3 is made up of 13 amino acids. The CDR3: CASSQGGPYEQYF. CDR3 sequence (DNA): TGTGCCAGCAGCCAAGGCGGCCCCTACGAGCAGTACTTC.

J is TRBJ1-2 and V is TRBV5-5, with TRBD1 matching over 7 bases. V lost 1 base to trimming and J lost 5 bases; unmatched junction nucleotides: 5. This CDR3 contains 14 residues. Germline loops: CDR1 SGHKS, CDR2 YYEKEE (reference sequence). The CDR3 reads CASSLSGTEYGYTF. In DNA form, the CDR3 reads TGTGCCAGCAGCTTGTCGGGGACAGAGTATGGCTACACCTTC.

This clonotype was detected many times. CDR3 DNA sequence: TGCAGCGTTGACAGAAAACCAGTGAGCTATGGCTACACCTTC. It codes for CSVDRKPVSYGYTF. The chain employs TRBV29-1 and TRBJ1-2, with no clear D. Per germline, CDR1 SQVTM and CDR2 ANQGSEA. V shed 3 bases and J shed 4 bases, with 15 bases lying between them. This CDR3 region has 14 residues.

Comment on this clonotype: A single base separates this from a much larger clone, so it may be a read error. The V and J genes are TRBV30 and TRBJ2-1; 10 bases map to TRBD1. The germline V gene encodes CDR1 GTSNPN and CDR2 SVGIG (reference sequence). V lost 3 bases, J lost 6 bases, and 8 bases stayed unmatched. The CDR3 is made up of 15 amino acids. The DNA for the CDR3 is TGTGCCTGGAGCACGGGACAGGGGATCTGCAATGAGCAGTTCTTC. Protein: CAWSTGQGICNEQFF. The full variable domain, rest sourced from reference TRBV30 and TRBJ2-1, is SQTIHQWPATLVQPVGSPLSLECTVEGTSNPNLYWYRQAAGRGLQLLFYSVGIGQISSEVPQNLSASRPQDRQFILSSKKLLLSDSGFYLCAWSTGQGICNEQFFGPGTRLTVL.

This clonotype has at least ten counts. This sequence joins TRBV4-3 and TRBJ1-2; no clear D. Trimming pared 0 bases from V and 3 bases from J, leaving 11 bases between. The CDR3 loop spans 15 amino acids. The germline CDR1 and CDR2 sequences are LGHNA and YSLEER. As DNA, the CDR3 is TGCGCCAGCAGCCAAGATAAAGACACTTACTATGGCTACACCTTC. Protein: CASSQDKDTYYGYTF.

This clonotype has a count of ten or more. This sequence joins TRBV5-1 and TRBJ2-7; no firm D call. V gave up 0 bases and J gave up 7 bases, with 8 bases separating them. Per germline, CDR1 SGHRS and CDR2 YFSETQ. The CDR3 covers 12 residues. In DNA form, the CDR3 reads TGCGCCAGCAGCTTGGACCTTGGGGAGCAGTACTTC. Protein: CASSLDLGEQYF.

As regards this clonotype: Being one base from a much bigger clone, this may be a read error. The chain uses TRBV2 and TRBJ2-2; D is possibly TRBD1 (6 bases). Germline V gene lookup returns CDR1 SNHLY and CDR2 FYNNEI. This CDR3 has 13 amino acids. CDR3 region: CVRGQPNTGELFF. DNA of the CDR3: TGTGTCAGAGGACAGCCGAACACCGGGGAGCTGTTTTTT.